Included here is one TCR beta chain sequence, with context. These data are taken from a study of control samples from healthy donors and cancer patients. The repertoire was sequenced with immunoSEQ multiplex PCR; TCRdb's copy has only in-frame clones and lacks some. Of roughly 94,000 clones listed, 70% to 85% are singletons. The source material was PBMCs. This clonotype was obtained from a man between 65 and 85 years old with lung cancer.

The CDR3 spells CASSDPGETLLAKNIQYF. CDR3 in DNA: TGCGCCAGCAGTGACCCAGGGGAAACCCTCTTAGCCAAAAACATTCAGTACTTC. The J gene is TRBJ2-4, the V gene TRBV10-2, with TRBD1 as a possible D gene (6 bases). Germline V CDR1 and CDR2: WSHSY, SAAADI. CDR3 length: 18 amino acids. Between the trimmed V and J ends, which lost 3 bases and 0 bases, there was a span of 18 bases.